The present T cell receptor beta chain was sequenced within a study of T cells after yellow fever vaccination (dated by TCRdb to the late 2010s). Context from the whole study: Libraries from fractions with low cell numbers were prepared with the SMART-Seq v4 Ultra Low Input RNA kit. To follow T-cell clones before and after primary and booster YFV17D yellow fever vaccination, bulk TCR alpha and beta repertoires were sequenced over time. Two healthy male donors, one aged 18 to 30 and one aged 30 to 39 years, were included in the cohort. Blood was drawn at multiple timepoints before and after primary and secondary immunization, with bulk PBMC replicates and cell subsets isolated. Points the paper makes about the study in general: A small fraction of clonotypes showed up in both the CD4 and CD8 compartments, probably as a result of convergent recombination. Computational filtering was needed because FACS-sorted repertoires could contain abundant contaminating clonotypes from the bulk population. Most clones expanded after primary vaccination (96% of CD4 and about 85% of CD8) were re-detected after the booster, suggesting that broad memory maintenance occurred. The secondary T-cell response was weaker than the primary response but faster, peaking on day 5 instead of day 15. Only a couple of donors were included in the study, so the extent to which the findings can be generalized is limited.

TCR cDNA was made using 5'RACE template switching, a step that added a universal primer site and unique molecular identifiers. Priming of cDNA synthesis was performed from both the TCR alpha and TCR beta constant segments. Libraries were amplified in two PCR steps, with sample barcodes and sequencing adapters added in the second step. Sequencing of the libraries was done on either Illumina HiSeq 2500 (2x100 bp) or NovaSeq (2x150 bp). The paper's processing steps were these. Demultiplexing of reads and collapsing into UMI consensus sequences were performed with MIGEC, and V(D)J alignment was carried out with MiXCR. Using edgeR on replicate PBMC samples, clonotypes were called vaccine-responding if FDR was below 0.01 and the log2 fold change was above 5 up to day 15. CD4 or CD8 identity was assigned to each bulk clonotype according to whether the clonotype was present at higher abundance in the sequenced CD4 repertoire or the sequenced CD8 repertoire. TCRdb reanalyzed the raw reads on its own, using fastp at Q25 for trimming and MiXCR for clone calling, and kept in-frame beta chains. Every distinct CDR3 protein forms one entry, paired with its most common genes and DNA. TCRdb, not the original authors, processed these V and J calls. The sample contains roughly 110,000 distinct CDR3 sequences, 8.4% of them found a single time. The top ten clones comprise roughly 25% of the sample.

The treatment or condition label, read with the paper, signifies: live attenuated yellow fever vaccine strain. PBMCs were isolated from peripheral blood using a standard Ficoll-Paque protocol. CD4 and CD8 T-cell fractions were isolated with Dynabeads CD4 and CD8 positive selection kits. TriZol was used to extract RNA from bulk PBMCs, from CD4 and CD8 fractions, and from dextramer-positive and dextramer-negative fractions. The CDR3 has 15 amino acids, counting the end cysteine and phenylalanine. Kept here is only the CDR3 DNA, which spans 45 bases and is read in frame from base 1. V and J are trimmed by 5 bases and 9 bases, and the gene matches miss 11 bases of the junction. CDR1 DFQATT and CDR2 SNEGSKA were looked up in the germline V gene (reference sequence). This clonotype was counted ten times or more. Its specific antigen is unknown. There are no base qualities to consult, and no much larger clone falls within one base.

The source is a man under 40 who received the YFV17D yellow fever vaccine. Here the chain combines TRBV20-1 and TRBJ2-1; TRBD2 matches 12 bases in the middle. The source material was CD8+ T cells sorted from PBMCs, sampled 45 days after the yellow fever booster vaccination. At the DNA level, the sequence is TGCAGTGCTCCCCCTCTAGCGGGAGGGCCGATTGAGCAGTTCTTC. It codes for CSAPPLAGGPIEQFF.